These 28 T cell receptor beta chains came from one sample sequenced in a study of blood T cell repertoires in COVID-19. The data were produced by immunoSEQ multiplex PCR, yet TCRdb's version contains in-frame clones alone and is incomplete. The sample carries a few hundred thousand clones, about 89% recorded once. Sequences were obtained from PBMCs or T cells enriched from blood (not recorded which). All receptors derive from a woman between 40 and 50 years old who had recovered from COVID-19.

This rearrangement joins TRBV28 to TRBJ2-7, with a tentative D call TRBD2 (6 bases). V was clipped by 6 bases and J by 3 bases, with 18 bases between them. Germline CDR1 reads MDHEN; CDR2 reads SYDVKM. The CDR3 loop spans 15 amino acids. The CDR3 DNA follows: TGTGCCAGCAGACCCCCAGGCGGGGCGAACTACGAGCAGTACTTC. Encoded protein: CASRPPGGANYEQYF.

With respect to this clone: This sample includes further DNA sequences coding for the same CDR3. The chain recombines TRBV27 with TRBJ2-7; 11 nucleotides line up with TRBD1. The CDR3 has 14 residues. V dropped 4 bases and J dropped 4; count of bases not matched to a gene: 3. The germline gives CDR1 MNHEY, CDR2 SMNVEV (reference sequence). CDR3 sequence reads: CASSSRDRGYEQYF. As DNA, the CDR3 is TGTGCCAGCAGTTCCCGGGACAGGGGGTACGAGCAGTACTTC.

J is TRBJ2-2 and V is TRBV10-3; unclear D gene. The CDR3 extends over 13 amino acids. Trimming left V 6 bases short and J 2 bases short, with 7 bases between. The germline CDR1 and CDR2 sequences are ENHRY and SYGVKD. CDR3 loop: CAISSSNTGELFF. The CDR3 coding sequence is TGTGCCATCAGCTCTTCTAACACCGGGGAGCTGTTTTTT.

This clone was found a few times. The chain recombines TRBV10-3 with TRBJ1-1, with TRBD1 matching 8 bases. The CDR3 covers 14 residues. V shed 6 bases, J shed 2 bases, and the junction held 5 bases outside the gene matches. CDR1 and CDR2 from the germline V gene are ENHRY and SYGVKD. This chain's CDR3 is CAIRGQGSNTEAFF. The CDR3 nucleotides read TGTGCCATCAGAGGACAGGGATCCAACACTGAAGCTTTCTTT.

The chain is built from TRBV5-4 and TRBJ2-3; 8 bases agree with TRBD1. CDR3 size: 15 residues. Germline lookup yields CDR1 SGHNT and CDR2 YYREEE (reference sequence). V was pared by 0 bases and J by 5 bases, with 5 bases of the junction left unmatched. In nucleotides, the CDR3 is TGTGCCAGCAGCTTGGGTGGCAGGGGGCAAGATACGCAGTATTTT. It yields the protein CASSLGGRGQDTQYF.

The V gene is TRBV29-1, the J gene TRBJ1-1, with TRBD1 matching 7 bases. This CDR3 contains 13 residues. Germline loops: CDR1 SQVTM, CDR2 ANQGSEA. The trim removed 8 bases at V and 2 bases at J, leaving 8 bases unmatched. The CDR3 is CSSRTGLNTEAFF. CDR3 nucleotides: TGCAGCTCCCGGACAGGTCTTAACACTGAAGCTTTCTTT. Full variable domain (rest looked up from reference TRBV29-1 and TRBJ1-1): SAVISQKPSRDICQRGTSLTIQCQVDSQVTMMFWYRQQPGQSLTLIATANQGSEATYESGFVIDKFPISRPNLTFSTLTVSNMSPEDSSIYLCSSRTGLNTEAFFGQGTRLTVV.

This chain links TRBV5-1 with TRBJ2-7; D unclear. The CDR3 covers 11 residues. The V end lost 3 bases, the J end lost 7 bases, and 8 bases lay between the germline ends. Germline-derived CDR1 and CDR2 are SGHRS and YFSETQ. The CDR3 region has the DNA TGCGCCAGCAGCTCCCTCGGGGAGCAGTACTTC. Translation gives CASSSLGEQYF.

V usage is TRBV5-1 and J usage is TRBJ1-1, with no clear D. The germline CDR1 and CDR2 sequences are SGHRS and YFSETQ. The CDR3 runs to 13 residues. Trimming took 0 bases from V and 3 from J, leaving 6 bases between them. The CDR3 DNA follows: TGCGCCAGCAGCTTGGGAGTTGACACTGAAGCTTTCTTT. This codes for CASSLGVDTEAFF. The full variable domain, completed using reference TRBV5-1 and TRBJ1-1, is KAGVTQTPRYLIKTRGQQVTLSCSPISGHRSVSWYQQTPGQGLQFLFEYFSETQRNKGNFPGRFSGRQFSNSRSEMNVSTLELGDSALYLCASSLGVDTEAFFGQGTRLTVV.

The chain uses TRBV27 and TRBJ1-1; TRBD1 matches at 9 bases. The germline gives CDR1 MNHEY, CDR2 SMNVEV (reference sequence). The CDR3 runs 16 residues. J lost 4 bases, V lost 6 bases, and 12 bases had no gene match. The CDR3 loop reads CASSPGQGQVGTEAFF. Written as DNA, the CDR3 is TGTGCCAGCAGCCCGGGACAGGGACAAGTTGGCACTGAAGCTTTCTTT.

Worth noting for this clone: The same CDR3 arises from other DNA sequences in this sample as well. CDR3 sequence (DNA): TGTGCCAGCTCACCTACAGAAAACTATGGCTACACCTTC. It is translated as CASSPTENYGYTF. V usage is TRBV18 and J usage is TRBJ1-2; D unresolved. Per the germline V gene, CDR1 is KGHSH and CDR2 is LQKENI. With 3 bases removed from V and 2 bases from J, the gap between germline ends came to 7 bases. CDR3 size: 13 residues.

The CDR3 DNA reads as TGCGCCAGCACCCGGTCATTAACGGAGACCCAGTACTTC. It translates to CASTRSLTETQYF. The J gene is TRBJ2-5, the V gene TRBV5-1; D is ambiguous. This CDR3 has 13 amino acids. Germline CDR1 reads SGHRS; CDR2 reads YFSETQ. Trimming removed 6 bases at V and 5 bases at J, with 14 bases between.

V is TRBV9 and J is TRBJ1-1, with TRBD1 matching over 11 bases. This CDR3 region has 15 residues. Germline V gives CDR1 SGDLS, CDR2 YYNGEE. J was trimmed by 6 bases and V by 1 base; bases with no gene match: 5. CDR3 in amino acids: CASSVLGQGAPEAFF. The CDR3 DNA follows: TGTGCCAGCAGCGTACTAGGACAGGGGGCCCCTGAAGCTTTCTTT.

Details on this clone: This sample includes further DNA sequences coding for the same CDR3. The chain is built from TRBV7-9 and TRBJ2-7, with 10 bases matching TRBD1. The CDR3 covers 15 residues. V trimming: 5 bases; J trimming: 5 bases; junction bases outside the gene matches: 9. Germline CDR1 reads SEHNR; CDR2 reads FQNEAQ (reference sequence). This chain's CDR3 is CASSRRQGARNEQYF. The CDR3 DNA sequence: TGTGCCAGCAGCCGCAGACAGGGGGCTAGAAACGAGCAGTACTTC.

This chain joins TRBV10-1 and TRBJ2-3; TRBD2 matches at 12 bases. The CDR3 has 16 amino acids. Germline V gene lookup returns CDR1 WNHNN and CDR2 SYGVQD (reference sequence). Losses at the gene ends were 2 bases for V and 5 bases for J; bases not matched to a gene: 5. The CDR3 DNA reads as TGCGCCAGCAGTGAGGCTAGCGGGGGGGCCGGAGATACGCAGTATTTT. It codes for CASSEASGGAGDTQYF.

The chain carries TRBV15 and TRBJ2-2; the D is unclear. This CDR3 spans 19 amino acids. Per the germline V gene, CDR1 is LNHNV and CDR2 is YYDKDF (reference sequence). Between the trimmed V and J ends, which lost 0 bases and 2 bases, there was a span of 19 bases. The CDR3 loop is CATSRDLYRLPLNTGELFF. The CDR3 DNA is TGTGCCACCAGCAGAGATCTCTATCGCCTCCCTCTCAACACCGGGGAGCTGTTTTTT.

CDR3 loop: CASSGQAQETQYF. The CDR3 region has the DNA TGTGCCAGCAGTGGACAGGCCCAAGAGACCCAGTACTTC. V gene TRBV2 combines with J gene TRBJ2-5, with a weak D call TRBD1 (6 bases). This CDR3 has 13 residues. Per germline, CDR1 SNHLY and CDR2 FYNNEI. The germline V and J ends were trimmed by 4 bases and 1 base, with 7 bases remaining between them.

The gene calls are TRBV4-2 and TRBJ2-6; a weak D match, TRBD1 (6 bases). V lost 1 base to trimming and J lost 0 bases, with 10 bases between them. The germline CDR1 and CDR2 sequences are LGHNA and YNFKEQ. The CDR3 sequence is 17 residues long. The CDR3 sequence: CASSQVGHPSGANVLTF. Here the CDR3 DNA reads TGTGCCAGCAGCCAAGTGGGACATCCCTCTGGGGCCAACGTCCTGACTTTC.

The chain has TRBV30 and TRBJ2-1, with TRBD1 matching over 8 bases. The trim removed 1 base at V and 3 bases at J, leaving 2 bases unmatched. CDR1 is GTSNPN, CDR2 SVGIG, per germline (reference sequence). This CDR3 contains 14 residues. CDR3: CAWSAGGLYNEQFF. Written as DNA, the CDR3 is TGTGCCTGGAGTGCAGGGGGCCTCTACAATGAGCAGTTCTTC.

CDR3 residues: CASSSAPGTGVMNTEAFF. CDR3 sequence (DNA): TGTGCCAGCAGTTCAGCCCCCGGGACAGGGGTGATGAACACTGAAGCTTTCTTT. The rearrangement links TRBV28 to TRBJ1-1; TRBD1 matches at 10 bases. CDR3 length: 18 residues. V gave up 4 bases and J gave up 0 bases; unmatched junction bases: 11. The germline gives CDR1 MDHEN, CDR2 SYDVKM.

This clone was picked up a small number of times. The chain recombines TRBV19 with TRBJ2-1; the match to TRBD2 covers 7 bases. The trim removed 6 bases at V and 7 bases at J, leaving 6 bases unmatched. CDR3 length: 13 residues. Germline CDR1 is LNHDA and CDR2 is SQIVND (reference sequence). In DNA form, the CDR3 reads TGTGCCAGTAGCGGGAGGCTTGGAAATGAGCAGTTCTTC. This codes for CASSGRLGNEQFF.

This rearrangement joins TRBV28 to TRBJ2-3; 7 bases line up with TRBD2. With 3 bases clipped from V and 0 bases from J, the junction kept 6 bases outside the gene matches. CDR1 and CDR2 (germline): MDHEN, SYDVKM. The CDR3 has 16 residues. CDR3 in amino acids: CASSFFGGSSTDTQYF. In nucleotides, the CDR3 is TGTGCCAGCAGTTTTTTCGGGGGGTCTAGCACAGATACGCAGTATTTT.

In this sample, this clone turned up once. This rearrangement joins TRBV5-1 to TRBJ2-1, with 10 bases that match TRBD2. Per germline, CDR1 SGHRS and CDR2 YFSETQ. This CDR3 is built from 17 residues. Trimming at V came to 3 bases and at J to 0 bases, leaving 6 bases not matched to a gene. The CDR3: CASSSTPSGSSYNEQFF. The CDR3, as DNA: TGCGCCAGCAGCTCAACTCCTAGCGGGAGCTCCTACAATGAGCAGTTCTTC.

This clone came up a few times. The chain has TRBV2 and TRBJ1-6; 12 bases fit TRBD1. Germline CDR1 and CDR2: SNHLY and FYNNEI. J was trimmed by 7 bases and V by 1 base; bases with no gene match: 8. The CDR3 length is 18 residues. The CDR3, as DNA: TGTGCCAGCAGTGAAGGCTTGGGACAGGGGGCCCACAATTCACCCCTCCACTTT. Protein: CASSEGLGQGAHNSPLHF. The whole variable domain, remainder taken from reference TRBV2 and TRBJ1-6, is EPEVTQTPSHQVTQMGQEVILRCVPISNHLYFYWYRQILGQKVEFLVSFYNNEISEKSEIFDDQFSVERPDGSNFTLKIRSTKLEDSAMYFCASSEGLGQGAHNSPLHFGNGTRLTVT.

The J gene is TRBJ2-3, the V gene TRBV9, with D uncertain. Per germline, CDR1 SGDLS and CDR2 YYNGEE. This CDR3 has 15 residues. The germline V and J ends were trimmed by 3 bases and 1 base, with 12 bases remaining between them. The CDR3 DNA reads TGTGCCAGCAGCGCCCGCGGAGATCGCACAGATACGCAGTATTTT. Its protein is CASSARGDRTDTQYF.

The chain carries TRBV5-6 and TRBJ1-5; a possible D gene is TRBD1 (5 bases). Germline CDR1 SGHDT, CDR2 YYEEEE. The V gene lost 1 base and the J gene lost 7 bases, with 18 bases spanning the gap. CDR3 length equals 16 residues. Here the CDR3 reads CASSLWGRQARQPQHF. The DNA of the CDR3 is TGTGCCAGCAGCTTGTGGGGCAGGCAGGCAAGGCAGCCCCAGCATTTT.

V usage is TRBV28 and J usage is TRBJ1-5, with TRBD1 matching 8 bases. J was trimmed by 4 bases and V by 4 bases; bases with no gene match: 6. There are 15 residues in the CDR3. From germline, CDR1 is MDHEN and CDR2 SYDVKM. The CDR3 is CASSWAGGENQPQHF. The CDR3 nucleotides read TGTGCCAGCAGTTGGGCAGGGGGCGAGAATCAGCCCCAGCATTTT.

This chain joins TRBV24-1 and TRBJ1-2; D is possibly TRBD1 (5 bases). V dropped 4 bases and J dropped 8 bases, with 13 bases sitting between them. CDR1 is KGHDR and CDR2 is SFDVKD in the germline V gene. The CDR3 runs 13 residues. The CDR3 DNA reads TGTGCCACCAGTGACACGACAGCGGGGGGCTACACCTTC. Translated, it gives CATSDTTAGGYTF.

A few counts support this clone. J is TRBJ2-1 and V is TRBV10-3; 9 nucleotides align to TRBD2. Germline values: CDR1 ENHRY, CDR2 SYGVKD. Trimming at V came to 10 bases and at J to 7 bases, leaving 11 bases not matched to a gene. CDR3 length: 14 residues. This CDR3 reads CATVGRLAGNEQFF. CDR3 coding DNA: TGTGCCACCGTAGGGCGGCTAGCGGGGAATGAGCAGTTCTTC.